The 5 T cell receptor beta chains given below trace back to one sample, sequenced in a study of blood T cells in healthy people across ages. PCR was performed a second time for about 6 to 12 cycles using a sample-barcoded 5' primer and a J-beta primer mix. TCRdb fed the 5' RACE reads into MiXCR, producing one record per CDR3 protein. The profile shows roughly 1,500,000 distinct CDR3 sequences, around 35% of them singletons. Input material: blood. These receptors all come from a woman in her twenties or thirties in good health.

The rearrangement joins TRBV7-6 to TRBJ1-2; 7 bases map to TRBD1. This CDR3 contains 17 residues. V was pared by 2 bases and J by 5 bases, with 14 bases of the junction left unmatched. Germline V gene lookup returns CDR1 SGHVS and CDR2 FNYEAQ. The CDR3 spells CASSLSAGGGEKYGYTF. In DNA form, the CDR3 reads TGTGCCAGCAGCTTATCTGCAGGGGGAGGGGAGAAGTATGGCTACACCTTC. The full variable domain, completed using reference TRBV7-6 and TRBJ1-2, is GAGVSQSPRYKVTKRGQDVALRCDPISGHVSLYWYRQALGQGPEFLTYFNYEAQQDKSGLPNDRFSAERPEGSISTLTIQRTEQRDSAMYRCASSLSAGGGEKYGYTFGSGTRLTVV.

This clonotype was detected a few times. This chain's CDR3 is CASSLMAGKDYGYTF. The CDR3 DNA reads as TGCGCCAGCAGCTTGATGGCGGGGAAGGACTATGGCTACACCTTC. The J gene is TRBJ1-2, the V gene TRBV5-1, with D unresolved. V lost 1 base to trimming and J lost 3 bases, with 13 bases between them. The germline V gene encodes CDR1 SGHRS and CDR2 YFSETQ. CDR3 size: 15 residues.

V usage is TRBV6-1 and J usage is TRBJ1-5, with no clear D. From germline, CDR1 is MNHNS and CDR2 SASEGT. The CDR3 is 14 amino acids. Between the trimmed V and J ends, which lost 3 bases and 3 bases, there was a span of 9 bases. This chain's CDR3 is CASSDGGINQPQHF. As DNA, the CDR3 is TGTGCCAGCAGTGACGGCGGGATCAATCAGCCCCAGCATTTT.

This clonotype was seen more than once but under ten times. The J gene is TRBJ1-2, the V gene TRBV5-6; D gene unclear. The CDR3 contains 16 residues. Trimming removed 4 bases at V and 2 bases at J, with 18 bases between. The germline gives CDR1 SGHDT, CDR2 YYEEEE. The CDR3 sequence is CASSVPRAGGNYGYTF. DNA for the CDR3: TGTGCCAGCAGCGTCCCAAGGGCAGGCGGAAACTATGGCTACACCTTC.

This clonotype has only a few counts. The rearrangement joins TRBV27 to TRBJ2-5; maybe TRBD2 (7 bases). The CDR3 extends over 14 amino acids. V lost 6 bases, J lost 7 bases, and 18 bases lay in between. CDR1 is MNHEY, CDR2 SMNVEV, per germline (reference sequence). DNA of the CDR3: TGTGCCAGCAGGGGGGGCGTTGCTAGCGGGACCCAGTACTTC. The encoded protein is CASRGGVASGTQYF.